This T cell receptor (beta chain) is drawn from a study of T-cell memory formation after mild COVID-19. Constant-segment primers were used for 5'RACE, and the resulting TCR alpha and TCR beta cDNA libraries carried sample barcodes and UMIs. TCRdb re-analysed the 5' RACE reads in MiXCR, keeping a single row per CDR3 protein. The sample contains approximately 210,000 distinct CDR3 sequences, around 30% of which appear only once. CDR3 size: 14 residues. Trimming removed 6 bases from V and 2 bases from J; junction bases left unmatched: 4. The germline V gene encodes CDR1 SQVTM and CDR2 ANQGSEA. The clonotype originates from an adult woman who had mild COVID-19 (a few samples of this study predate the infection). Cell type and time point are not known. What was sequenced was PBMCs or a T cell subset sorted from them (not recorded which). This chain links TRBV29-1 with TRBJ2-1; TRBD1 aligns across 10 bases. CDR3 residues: CSVTGTGAYNEQFF. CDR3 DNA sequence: TGCAGCGTAACCGGGACAGGGGCCTACAATGAGCAGTTCTTC.